This T cell receptor beta chain was identified in a study of CXCR3-negative and CXCR3-positive naive CD8 T cells. All TRB cDNA libraries came from 5' RACE performed with UMI labels. TCRdb reprocessed the 5' RACE reads; each CDR3 protein has one entry and no DNA is given. The specimen's table records tens of thousands of distinct CDR3 sequences. The CDR3 loop spans 17 amino acids. The V gene's germline CDR1 is MNHEY and CDR2 SVGEGT. Overall study results and limits: Researchers reported similar TRBV-TRBJ usage in naive CXCR3-negative and CXCR3-positive cells, though memory differed. CD5 surface expression was similar among naive subsets, and TCR strength was estimated by inference from TRB CDR3 properties.

Within the CD8+ T cell compartment, naive cells were CD45RO-CCR7+CD27+CD95-. Worth noting for this clonotype: As yet, its antigen is unknown.

The TCR was taken from a human donor in good health. Some clones in this sample may be carry-over from other donors' samples. Material for sequencing was naive CXCR3- CD8+ T cells from blood. Subset given: CD45RO-CCR7+CD27+CD95- naive CD8+ T cells lacking CXCR3 (TNR3-). The chain recombines TRBV6-2 or TRBV6-3 with TRBJ2-7; the D call from TCRdb, TRBD1, cannot be confirmed without DNA. The chain's CDR3 is CASSYSFSGTDSYEQYF.